The next 27 T cell receptor beta chains were all read from a single sample in a study of blood T cells in healthy people across ages. Primers used in a second PCR of about 7 to 12 cycles were a sample-barcoded 5' primer and a J-beta primer mix. TCRdb re-called the 5' RACE reads through MiXCR, storing one row per CDR3 protein. The sample lists roughly 1,500,000 distinct CDR3 sequences; almost 35% were seen once. Material: blood. The source of these receptors is a woman aged 25-40 years in good health.

This clonotype has a handful of counts. The V gene is TRBV27, the J gene TRBJ2-2; no reliable D call. The V and J ends lost 8 bases and 5 bases respectively, with 9 bases between them. CDR3 length equals 12 residues. The germline gives CDR1 MNHEY, CDR2 SMNVEV (reference sequence). CDR3 amino acids: CASRSGTGELFF. For the CDR3, the DNA is TGTGCCAGCCGTAGTGGGACCGGGGAGCTGTTTTTT.

In DNA, the CDR3 is TGCAGCGCCCGACAGAATTTGAACACTGAAGCTTTCTTT. It codes for CSARQNLNTEAFF. V gene TRBV29-1 combines with J gene TRBJ1-1; perhaps TRBD1 as D (5 bases). V was trimmed by 7 bases and J by 0 bases, leaving 12 bases between them. The CDR3 spans 13 residues. Germline V gene data show CDR1 as SQVTM and CDR2 as ANQGSEA.

J is TRBJ2-7 and V is TRBV6-4, with a possible D match to TRBD2 (5 bases). Germline values: CDR1 MRHNA, CDR2 SNTAGT. The CDR3 sequence is 14 residues long. The V and J ends lost 3 bases and 2 bases respectively, with 11 bases between them. The CDR3, as DNA: TGTGCCAGCAGTGATAGGACTGTTACCTACGAGCAGTACTTC. Translated, it gives CASSDRTVTYEQYF.

The rearrangement joins TRBV7-2 to TRBJ2-1; D gene unclear. V was cut by 1 base and J by 6 bases, with 19 bases left in between. Germline CDR1 is SGHTA and CDR2 is FQGNSA. The CDR3 is 17 amino acids. The CDR3 protein is CASSLGLTWSGSNEQFF. The CDR3 DNA sequence: TGTGCCAGCAGCTTAGGTCTGACTTGGAGTGGTTCCAATGAGCAGTTCTTC.

The CDR3 DNA is TGTGCCACCGGGACAGGAGTGCAAGAGACCCAGTACTTC. Translated: CATGTGVQETQYF. The gene calls are TRBV19 and TRBJ2-5, with 8 bases lining up with TRBD1. J was trimmed by 2 bases and V by 10 bases; bases with no gene match: 6. This CDR3 contains 13 residues. Germline CDR1 and CDR2: LNHDA and SQIVND (reference sequence).

Only a few counts were recorded for this clonotype. The chain links TRBV11-2 to TRBJ1-2; TRBD1 matches 7 bases. This CDR3 comprises 12 residues. Trimming took 5 bases from V and 13 from J; bases not matched to a gene: 10. The germline CDR1 and CDR2 sequences are SGHAT and FQNNGV. CDR3 sequence reads: CASSVRQGLSTF. The CDR3 region has the DNA TGTGCCAGCAGCGTAAGACAGGGACTCTCCACCTTC.

This chain connects TRBV4-1 to TRBJ1-2; perhaps TRBD1 as D (5 bases). V was pared by 0 bases and J by 8 bases, with 10 bases between. This CDR3 has 13 amino acids. The germline gives CDR1 MGHRA, CDR2 YSYEKL. The CDR3 sequence: CASSQEQVGGYTF. The DNA for the CDR3 is TGCGCCAGCAGCCAAGAACAGGTGGGCGGCTACACCTTC.

The chain is built from TRBV11-1 and TRBJ1-6; a weak D match, TRBD1 (5 bases). Germline V gene lookup returns CDR1 SGHAT and CDR2 FQDESV (reference sequence). This CDR3 has 15 amino acids. V lost 5 bases and J 9 bases, leaving 17 bases between the germline ends. This chain's CDR3 is CASSIRGDRLSPLHF. DNA for the CDR3: TGTGCCAGCAGCATACGAGGCGACAGACTTTCACCCCTCCACTTT.

The V and J genes are TRBV16 and TRBJ2-7; either TRBD1 or TRBD2 may fit D (5 bases each). The germline V gene encodes CDR1 KGHSY and CDR2 FQNENV. The CDR3 runs to 15 residues. The V gene lost 0 bases and the J gene lost 6 bases, with 15 bases spanning the gap. CDR3 DNA sequence: TGTGCCAGCAGCCAATCGGGGCAGGAGGCTGGCGAGCAGTACTTC. Translation: CASSQSGQEAGEQYF. The variable domain in full, completed from reference TRBV16 and TRBJ2-7, reads GEEVAQTPKHLVRGEGQKAKLYCAPIKGHSYVFWYQQVLKNEFKFLISFQNENVFDETGMPKERFSAKCLPNSPCSLEIQATKLEDSAVYFCASSQSGQEAGEQYFGPGTRLTVT.

There are a few counts of this clonotype. The chain joins TRBV20-1 to TRBJ2-7; D may correspond to TRBD1 or TRBD2 (5 bases each). The CDR3 runs to 14 residues. Germline CDR1 and CDR2: DFQATT and SNEGSKA (reference sequence). V lost 3 bases and J lost 7, with 19 bases in between. CDR3 DNA sequence: TGCAGTGCTAGGAGGGGCCCGAATTGGGGGGAGCAGTACTTC. Translating it yields CSARRGPNWGEQYF.

The table lists this clonotype with many counts. Its ends do not fully match the called genes, so a read error is possible. V usage is TRBV12-3 or TRBV12-4 and J usage is TRBJ1-1; D is unresolved. This CDR3 is 11 amino acids long. This CDR3 is CASSLGTEAFF. The DNA of the CDR3 is TGTGCCAGCAGCTTAGGCACTGAAGCTTTCTTT.

This clonotype appeared a few times. The V gene is TRBV18, the J gene TRBJ2-5; TRBD2 might be the D (5 bases). There are 12 residues in the CDR3. The V gene's germline CDR1 is KGHSH and CDR2 LQKENI. Trimming removed 6 bases at V and 11 bases at J, with 16 bases between. CDR3 sequence: CASSRSRTEQYF. CDR3 coding DNA: TGTGCCAGCTCGAGGAGTCGGACTGAGCAGTACTTC.

The CDR3 here is CATPGPTVVSGTGAYEQYF. CDR3 in DNA: TGCGCCACCCCTGGCCCCACTGTAGTGAGCGGGACAGGGGCCTACGAGCAGTACTTC. The chain recombines TRBV10-1 with TRBJ2-7, with 10 bases lining up with TRBD1. The CDR3 consists of 19 residues. Germline lookup yields CDR1 WNHNN and CDR2 SYGVQD (reference sequence). V dropped 10 bases and J dropped 2; count of bases not matched to a gene: 23.

This chain links TRBV7-3 with TRBJ2-3; the D is unclear. The CDR3 is 13 residues long. Germline V gene data show CDR1 as SGHTA and CDR2 as FQGTGA. The V end was cut by 3 bases, the J end by 6 bases, with 10 bases between. The CDR3: CASSFGWGDTQYF. CDR3 DNA: TGTGCCAGCAGCTTTGGTTGGGGTGATACGCAGTATTTT.

Of note for this clonotype: Being one base from a much bigger clone, this may be a read error. The rearrangement links TRBV4-1 to TRBJ2-7; D remains ambiguous. Germline CDR1 MGHRA, CDR2 YSYEKL. The germline V and J ends were trimmed by 1 base and 3 bases, with 13 bases remaining between them. There are 15 residues in the CDR3. CDR3 in DNA: TGCGCCAGCAGCCAAGGGGTAAGGGTAGGCTACGAGCAGTACTTC. Residues: CASSQGVRVGYEQYF.

In the case of this clonotype: Being one base from a much bigger clone, this may be a read error. The rearrangement uses TRBV29-1 and TRBJ2-5; TRBD1 might be the D (6 bases). This CDR3 has 12 amino acids. Germline V gives CDR1 SQVTM, CDR2 ANQGSEA. The V end lost 7 bases, the J end lost 2 bases, and 11 bases lay between the germline ends. The CDR3 here is CSAMTGQETQYF. CDR3 DNA: TGCAGCGCTATGACAGGACAAGAGACCCAGTACTTC.

With regard to this clonotype: A much larger clone lies a single base off, so this may be a read error. Since the CDR3 does not end with the conserved phenylalanine or tryptophan, this likely comes from a read error. The V gene is TRBV29-1, the J gene TRBJ1-1, with no clear D. V was clipped by 4 bases and J by 2 bases, with 5 bases between them. The germline CDR1 and CDR2 sequences are SQVTM and ANQGSEA. The CDR3 covers 11 residues. The CDR3 DNA follows: TGCAGCGTTGCGCCTAACACTGAAGCTTTCTGT. Translated: CSVAPNTEAFC.

Points on this clonotype: At one boundary the junction diverges from the germline segment, which might be a read error. V usage is TRBV7-8 and J usage is TRBJ2-7, with 9 bases that match TRBD1. There are 15 residues in the CDR3. The germline V gene encodes CDR1 SGHVS and CDR2 FQNEAQ. CDR3 nucleotides: TGTGCCAACAGCTTAGCGGCGACAGGGGGCTACGAGCAGTACTTC. It translates to CANSLAATGGYEQYF.

The V gene is TRBV2, the J gene TRBJ1-4; the match to TRBD1 covers 7 bases. CDR1 SNHLY and CDR2 FYNNEI come from the germline V gene. There are 14 residues in the CDR3. V dropped 6 bases and J dropped 6; count of bases not matched to a gene: 7. CDR3 bases: TGTGCCAGCAGCAAGACAGGGATGGATGAAAAACTGTTTTTT. Translation gives CASSKTGMDEKLFF. The whole variable domain, filled in from reference TRBV2 and TRBJ1-4, reads EPEVTQTPSHQVTQMGQEVILRCVPISNHLYFYWYRQILGQKVEFLVSFYNNEISEKSEIFDDQFSVERPDGSNFTLKIRSTKLEDSAMYFCASSKTGMDEKLFFGSGTQLSVL.

This sequence joins TRBV4-1 and TRBJ2-7; TRBD1 is a possible D gene (6 bases). Germline V gene sequence: CDR1 MGHRA, CDR2 YSYEKL. V shed 6 bases and J shed 10 bases, with 22 bases lying between them. This CDR3 contains 14 residues. In DNA, the CDR3 is TGCGCCAGCAGTCAAAGGGGGTCGCAAGAGGCCCAGTACTTC. As protein: CASSQRGSQEAQYF.

The chain uses TRBV5-1 and TRBJ1-5; D is unclear. The CDR3 is made up of 13 amino acids. Germline loops: CDR1 SGHRS, CDR2 YFSETQ. V was shortened by 0 bases and J by 4 bases, with 5 bases between the two germline ends. CDR3 loop: CASSLAPNQPQHF. In DNA form, the CDR3 reads TGCGCCAGCAGCTTGGCGCCGAATCAGCCCCAGCATTTT.

V usage is TRBV29-1 and J usage is TRBJ2-7; D call uncertain. V shed 4 bases and J shed 0 bases, with 7 bases lying between them. CDR3 length: 12 amino acids. Germline values: CDR1 SQVTM, CDR2 ANQGSEA. The CDR3: CSVGWDSYEQYF. DNA for the CDR3: TGCAGCGTTGGGTGGGACTCCTACGAGCAGTACTTC.

The gene calls are TRBV6-1 and TRBJ2-1, with 10 bases fitting TRBD2. Germline V gene data show CDR1 as MNHNS and CDR2 as SASEGT. V trimming: 8 bases; J trimming: 8 bases; junction bases outside the gene matches: 9. There are 14 residues in the CDR3. The CDR3 region is CASSSGGANDEQFF. CDR3 in DNA: TGTGCCAGCTCAAGCGGGGGGGCCAACGATGAGCAGTTCTTC.

The J gene is TRBJ1-5, the V gene TRBV18; the D is unclear. Germline V gene sequence: CDR1 KGHSH, CDR2 LQKENI. V was pared by 3 bases and J by 0 bases, with 18 bases between. This CDR3 has 18 amino acids. The CDR3 spells CASSPGSRAPYSNQPQHF. In DNA, the CDR3 is TGTGCCAGCTCACCGGGATCCAGAGCGCCCTATAGCAATCAGCCCCAGCATTTT.

This clonotype appeared a few times. This rearrangement joins TRBV20-1 to TRBJ1-5; D is unclear. The V gene lost 3 bases and the J gene lost 3 bases, with 18 bases spanning the gap. Germline CDR1 is DFQATT and CDR2 is SNEGSKA (reference sequence). The CDR3 is 16 amino acids. The CDR3 spells CSARSRETKNNQPQHF. For the CDR3, the DNA is TGCAGTGCTAGGTCCCGGGAGACCAAGAACAATCAGCCCCAGCATTTT.

This sequence joins TRBV5-1 and TRBJ2-7, with unresolved D. This CDR3 region has 14 residues. Germline-derived CDR1 and CDR2 are SGHRS and YFSETQ. V shed 1 base and J shed 6 bases, with 14 bases lying between them. The CDR3 spells CASSLIPTNPEQYF. The CDR3 DNA reads TGCGCCAGCAGCTTGATCCCGACGAACCCCGAGCAGTACTTC.

On this clonotype: Compared with germline, one end of the junction differs, possibly owing to a read error. The chain combines TRBV10-3 with TRBJ2-4; TRBD2 matches 11 bases. The tail of the sequence fits TRBJ2-7 better, so the J call may be wrong. The CDR3 has 15 amino acids. Germline V lookup: CDR1 ENHRY, CDR2 SYGVKD. The CDR3 bases are TGTGCCATCGGTGATTTAACTAGCGGGGGCTACGAGCAGTACTTC. It encodes CAIGDLTSGGYEQYF.